Listed below are T cell receptor beta chains from one sample, sequenced in a study of T-cell reconstitution after alpha-beta-depleted transplantation in children. TCRdb reprocessed the PCR reads with MiXCR, giving one entry per CDR3 protein. The repertoire holds about 240,000 distinct CDR3 sequences, over 20% seen once, with less than 3.5% in the top ten. The material was PBMCs, obtained before TCRalphabeta/CD19-depleted stem cell transplant. The receptors derive from a girl aged 2 to 9 with Fanconi anemia, due to receive a stem cell transplant. Each CDR3 is given without its conserved first and last residue.

J gene: TRBJ2-3
V gene: TRBV7-6
CDR3 protein: ASSLNRRTDTQY

J gene: TRBJ2-1
V gene: TRBV7-3
CDR3 protein: ASSVKRGGMNEQF

J gene: TRBJ2-7
V gene: TRBV5-1
CDR3 protein: ASSPTLGYEQY

J gene: TRBJ2-7
V gene: TRBV28
CDR3 protein: ASSSGYYEQY

J gene: TRBJ2-3
V gene: TRBV6-1
CDR3 protein: ASTGQGRGTQY

J gene: TRBJ2-1
V gene: TRBV28
CDR3 protein: AGSGQGPYYNEQF

J gene: TRBJ2-7
V gene: TRBV12-3/TRBV12-4
CDR3 protein: ASSLDSGVEQY

J gene: TRBJ2-7
V gene: TRBV20-1
CDR3 protein: SARGTSGSEQY

J gene: TRBJ2-3
V gene: TRBV20-1
CDR3 protein: SAMRLAGFTDTQY

J gene: TRBJ2-5
V gene: TRBV29-1
CDR3 protein: SVEEYLLLAGVETQY

J gene: TRBJ2-3
V gene: TRBV4-2
CDR3 protein: ASSPKFGTGESTDTQY

J gene: TRBJ2-2
V gene: TRBV2
CDR3 protein: ASSRQRTGELF

J gene: TRBJ2-7
V gene: TRBV6-1
CDR3 protein: ASRELIPNEQY

J gene: TRBJ2-7
V gene: TRBV10-2
CDR3 protein: ASSLPPRARYGDRLYEQY

J gene: TRBJ1-2
V gene: TRBV29-1
CDR3 protein: SVQTGAHYGYT

J gene: TRBJ2-2
V gene: TRBV28
CDR3 protein: ASSTGTYHTGELF

J gene: TRBJ2-7
V gene: TRBV6-1
CDR3 protein: ASRIAGGYNYEQY

J gene: TRBJ2-1
V gene: TRBV20-1
CDR3 protein: SARDPTMREQF

J gene: TRBJ2-4
V gene: TRBV5-5
CDR3 protein: ASSLYIAKNIQY

J gene: TRBJ2-1
V gene: TRBV21-1
CDR3 protein: ASSKGLAGGDANNEQF

J gene: TRBJ1-5
V gene: TRBV7-9
CDR3 protein: ASSIGTAPNQPQH

J gene: TRBJ2-7
V gene: TRBV25-1
CDR3 protein: ASSRERSSYEQY

J gene: TRBJ2-1
V gene: TRBV10-3
CDR3 protein: AIREDTAPYNEQF

J gene: TRBJ2-3
V gene: TRBV20-1
CDR3 protein: SASPAGGEDTQY

J gene: TRBJ2-7
V gene: TRBV9
CDR3 protein: ASSQGQQIYEQY

J gene: TRBJ2-7
V gene: TRBV12-3/TRBV12-4
CDR3 protein: ASSATSSEQY

J gene: TRBJ2-1
V gene: TRBV20-1
CDR3 protein: SAIRDGGSYNEQF

J gene: TRBJ2-1
V gene: TRBV5-1
CDR3 protein: ASSGLAGREQF

J gene: TRBJ1-2
V gene: TRBV7-2
CDR3 protein: ASSPRHSQSYGYT

J gene: TRBJ2-7
V gene: TRBV5-1
CDR3 protein: ASSLQGTVYEQY

J gene: TRBJ1-1
V gene: TRBV12-2
CDR3 protein: ASRLAGVPGMNTEAF

J gene: TRBJ2-1
V gene: TRBV29-1
CDR3 protein: SVTKGNEQF